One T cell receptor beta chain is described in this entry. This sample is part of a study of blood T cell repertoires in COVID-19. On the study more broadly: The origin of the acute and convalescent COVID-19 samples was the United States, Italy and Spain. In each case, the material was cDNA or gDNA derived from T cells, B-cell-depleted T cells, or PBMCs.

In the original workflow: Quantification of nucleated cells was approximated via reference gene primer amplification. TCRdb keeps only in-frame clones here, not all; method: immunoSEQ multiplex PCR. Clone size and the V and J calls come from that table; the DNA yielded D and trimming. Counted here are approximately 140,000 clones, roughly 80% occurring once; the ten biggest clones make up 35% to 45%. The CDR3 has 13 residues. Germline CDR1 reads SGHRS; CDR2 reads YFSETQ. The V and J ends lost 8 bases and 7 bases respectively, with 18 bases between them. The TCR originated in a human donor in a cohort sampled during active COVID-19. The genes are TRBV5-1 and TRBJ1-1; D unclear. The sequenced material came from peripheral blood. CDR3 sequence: CASHTLSGDEAFF. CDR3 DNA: TGCGCCAGTCACACGCTTTCCGGAGATGAAGCTTTCTTT. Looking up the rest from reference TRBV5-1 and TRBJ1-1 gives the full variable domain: KAGVTQTPRYLIKTRGQQVTLSCSPISGHRSVSWYQQTPGQGLQFLFEYFSETQRNKGNFPGRFSGRQFSNSRSEMNVSTLELGDSALYLCASHTLSGDEAFFGQGTRLTVV.